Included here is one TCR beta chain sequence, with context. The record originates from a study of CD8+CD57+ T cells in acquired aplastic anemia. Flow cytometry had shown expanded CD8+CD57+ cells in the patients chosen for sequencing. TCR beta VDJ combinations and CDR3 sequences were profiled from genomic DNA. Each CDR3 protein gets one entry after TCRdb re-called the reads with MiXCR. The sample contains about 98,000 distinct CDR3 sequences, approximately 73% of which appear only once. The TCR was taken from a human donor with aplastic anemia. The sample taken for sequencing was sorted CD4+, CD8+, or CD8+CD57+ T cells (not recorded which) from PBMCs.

CDR3 nucleotides: TGTGCCAGTAGCGAGACCGGGACAGGGTCCTATGGCTACACCTTC. Translation: CASSETGTGSYGYTF. The chain recombines TRBV19 with TRBJ1-2, with TRBD1 matching 9 bases. This CDR3 is built from 15 residues. Per the germline V gene, CDR1 is LNHDA and CDR2 is SQIVND (reference sequence). The ends lost 6 bases at V and 4 bases at J; junction bases unmatched: 9. Looking up the rest from reference TRBV19 and TRBJ1-2 gives the full variable domain: DGGITQSPKYLFRKEGQNVTLSCEQNLNHDAMYWYRQDPGQGLRLIYYSQIVNDFQKGDIAEGYSVSREKKESFPLTVTSAQKNPTAFYLCASSETGTGSYGYTFGSGTRLTVV.